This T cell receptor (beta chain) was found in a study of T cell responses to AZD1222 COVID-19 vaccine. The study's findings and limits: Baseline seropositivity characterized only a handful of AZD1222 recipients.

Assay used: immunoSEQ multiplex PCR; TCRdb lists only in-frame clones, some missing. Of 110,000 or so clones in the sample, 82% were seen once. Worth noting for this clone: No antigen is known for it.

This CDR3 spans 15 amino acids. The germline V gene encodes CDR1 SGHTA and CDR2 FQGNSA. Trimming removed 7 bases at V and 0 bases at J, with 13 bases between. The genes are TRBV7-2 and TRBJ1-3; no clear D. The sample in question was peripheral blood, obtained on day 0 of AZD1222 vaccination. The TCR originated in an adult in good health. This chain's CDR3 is CASTNSLFSGNTIYF. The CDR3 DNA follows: TGTGCCAGCACGAACAGTCTCTTCTCTGGAAACACCATATATTTT.